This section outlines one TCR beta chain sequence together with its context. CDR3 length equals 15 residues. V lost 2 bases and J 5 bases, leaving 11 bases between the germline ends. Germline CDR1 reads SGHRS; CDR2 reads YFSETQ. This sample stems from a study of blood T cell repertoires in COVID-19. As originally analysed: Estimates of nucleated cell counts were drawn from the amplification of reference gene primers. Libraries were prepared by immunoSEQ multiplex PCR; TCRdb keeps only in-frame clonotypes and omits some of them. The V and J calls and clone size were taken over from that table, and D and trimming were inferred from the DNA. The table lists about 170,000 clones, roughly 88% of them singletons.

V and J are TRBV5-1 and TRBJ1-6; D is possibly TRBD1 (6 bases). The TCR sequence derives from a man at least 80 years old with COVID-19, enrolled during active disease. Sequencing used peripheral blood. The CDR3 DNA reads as TGCGCCAGCAGCTTACAGGGCAGGGATAATTCACCCCTCCACTTT. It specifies CASSLQGRDNSPLHF.